This passage covers 31 T cell receptor beta chains from one sample sequenced in a study of blood T cell repertoires in COVID-19. Sequencing was performed with immunoSEQ multiplex PCR; in TCRdb, only in-frame clones are kept and a portion is missing. Here the sample spans fewer than 450,000 clones, about 91% being singletons. Source material: peripheral blood. The receptors were gathered from a woman aged 45 to 65 with COVID-19, enrolled during active disease.

On this clone itself: Other DNA sequences in the same sample also yield this CDR3. In DNA, the CDR3 is TGTGCCAGCAGGTACAGGGGGCAAGAGACCCAGTACTTC. Amino acid sequence: CASRYRGQETQYF. The rearrangement joins TRBV6-5 to TRBJ2-5; 8 positions match TRBD1. The V gene's germline CDR1 is MNHEY and CDR2 SVGAGI. The CDR3 has 13 amino acids. V trimming: 6 bases; J trimming: 2 bases; junction bases outside the gene matches: 2.

Of note for this clone: Other DNA sequences in the same sample also yield this CDR3. CDR3 sequence reads: CASSRQGNYGYTF. The CDR3 coding sequence is TGTGCCAGCAGCCGACAGGGTAACTATGGCTACACCTTC. The chain links TRBV6-5 to TRBJ1-2; the match to TRBD1 covers 7 bases. Germline V lookup: CDR1 MNHEY, CDR2 SVGAGI. The junction had 2 bases not matched to a gene; V was cut back by 6 bases and J by 1 base. The CDR3 spans 13 residues.

Here the CDR3 reads CASWSGGTTYEQYF. The CDR3 coding sequence is TGTGCCAGCTGGAGCGGGGGCACCACCTACGAGCAGTACTTC. The chain uses TRBV7-8 and TRBJ2-7, with TRBD2 matching 8 bases. This CDR3 contains 14 residues. V was pared by 8 bases and J by 2 bases, with 8 bases of the junction left unmatched. Germline V gives CDR1 SGHVS, CDR2 FQNEAQ.

This clone was observed a handful of times. This chain's CDR3 is CASSQERQGAEYGYTF. The CDR3 DNA is TGTGCCAGCAGCCAAGAGAGACAGGGGGCGGAATATGGCTACACCTTC. The rearrangement links TRBV4-2 to TRBJ1-2, with TRBD1 matching over 10 bases. The ends lost 0 bases at V and 5 bases at J; junction bases unmatched: 6. The CDR3 has 16 residues. Germline CDR1 is LGHNA and CDR2 is YNFKEQ.

This clone was seen more than once but under ten times. The rearrangement links TRBV11-2 to TRBJ1-2; the D gene is possibly TRBD1 (5 bases). This CDR3 region has 18 residues. Trimming stripped 4 bases from V and 2 bases from J, with 23 bases between. The germline gives CDR1 SGHAT, CDR2 FQNNGV. The CDR3 protein is CASSSQRGGRKANYGYTF. CDR3 DNA: TGTGCCAGCAGCTCACAAAGGGGAGGCAGGAAAGCGAACTATGGCTACACCTTC.

V and J are TRBV7-2 and TRBJ2-7; 8 bases match TRBD1. The CDR3 length is 14 residues. Trimming took 3 bases from V and 0 from J; bases not matched to a gene: 1. In germline, CDR1 is SGHTA, CDR2 FQGNSA. CDR3 nucleotides: TGTGCCAGCAGCTTTGGACAGGGCTCCTACGAGCAGTACTTC. It yields the protein CASSFGQGSYEQYF.

The gene calls are TRBV11-2 and TRBJ2-5; 11 nucleotides match TRBD2. Looked up from germline, CDR1 is SGHAT and CDR2 is FQNNGV. V dropped 1 base and J dropped 5; count of bases not matched to a gene: 9. This CDR3 region has 17 residues. For the CDR3, the DNA is TGTGCCAGCAGCTTAGCGCTAGCGGGGGGTTCTGTGGAGACCCAGTACTTC. This translates into CASSLALAGGSVETQYF. Full variable domain (remainder filled in from reference TRBV11-2 and TRBJ2-5): EAGVAQSPRYKIIEKRQSVAFWCNPISGHATLYWYQQILGQGPKLLIQFQNNGVVDDSQLPKDRFSAERLKGVDSTLKIQPAKLEDSAVYLCASSLALAGGSVETQYFGPGTRLLVL.

This clone has a single count. The rearrangement uses TRBV5-1 and TRBJ2-7, with 8 bases that match TRBD2. Per germline, CDR1 SGHRS and CDR2 YFSETQ. The length of the CDR3 is 13 residues. The junction had 8 bases not matched to a gene; V was cut back by 6 bases and J by 6 bases. CDR3 nucleotides: TGCGCCAGCACCCCACCGGGGGGGGCCGAGCAGTACTTC. As protein: CASTPPGGAEQYF.

The gene calls are TRBV30 and TRBJ1-2, with 9 bases fitting TRBD1. Trimming at V came to 2 bases and at J to 13 bases, leaving 11 bases not matched to a gene. This CDR3 has 13 residues. The germline CDR1 and CDR2 sequences are GTSNPN and SVGIG (reference sequence). The CDR3 coding sequence is TGTGCCTGGAGTAAACAGGGGGCGAGAGTTGGCACCTTC. Protein product: CAWSKQGARVGTF.

V is TRBV28 and J is TRBJ1-2, with a weak D call TRBD1 (6 bases). The CDR3 spans 13 residues. V was trimmed by 2 bases and J by 11 bases, leaving 15 bases between them. The germline CDR1 and CDR2 sequences are MDHEN and SYDVKM. The CDR3 nucleotides read TGTGCCAGCAGTTTAGACGCGGGGGCCGGTTACACCTTC. This encodes CASSLDAGAGYTF.

The chain uses TRBV29-1 and TRBJ1-2, with 7 bases lining up with TRBD1. This CDR3 region has 14 residues. J was trimmed by 4 bases and V by 7 bases; bases with no gene match: 12. Germline lookup yields CDR1 SQVTM and CDR2 ANQGSEA. The chain's CDR3 is CSAPTEGAIYGYTF. As DNA, the CDR3 is TGCAGCGCCCCCACGGAGGGGGCGATCTATGGCTACACCTTC.

The V call is TRBV19, the J call TRBJ1-6, with no clear D. The CDR3 runs 16 residues. Trimming stripped 7 bases from V and 2 bases from J, with 15 bases between. Germline CDR1 and CDR2: LNHDA and SQIVND (reference sequence). This CDR3 is CASTFGGKPYNSPLHF. CDR3 nucleotide sequence: TGTGCCAGTACCTTCGGAGGGAAGCCCTATAATTCACCCCTCCACTTT.

The V and J genes are TRBV7-6 and TRBJ2-1, with D uncertain. V lost 1 base and J lost 8, with 9 bases in between. In germline, CDR1 is SGHVS, CDR2 FNYEAQ. CDR3 length: 13 residues. DNA for the CDR3: TGTGCCAGCAGCTTAGGCAAACTCGATGAGCAGTTCTTC. The encoded protein is CASSLGKLDEQFF. Based on the CDR3 plus reference TRBV7-6 and TRBJ2-1, the full variable domain is GAGVSQSPRYKVTKRGQDVALRCDPISGHVSLYWYRQALGQGPEFLTYFNYEAQQDKSGLPNDRFSAERPEGSISTLTIQRTEQRDSAMYRCASSLGKLDEQFFGPGTRLTVL.

The genes are TRBV6-5 and TRBJ2-7; D possibly corresponds to TRBD2 (5 bases). This CDR3 is 11 amino acids long. V dropped 11 bases and J dropped 3 bases, with 11 bases sitting between them. CDR1 is MNHEY, CDR2 SVGAGI, per germline. The CDR3 sequence is CAARTGYEQYF. DNA of the CDR3: TGTGCCGCCCGGACTGGCTACGAGCAGTACTTC.

The chain is built from TRBV10-2 and TRBJ2-7, with TRBD1 identical over 7 bases. The CDR3 length is 13 residues. Per germline, CDR1 WSHSY and CDR2 SAAADI. The V gene end was trimmed by 5 bases and the J gene end by 3 bases; junction bases not matched to a gene: 4. This CDR3 is CASSPGQVYEQYF. The CDR3 DNA reads as TGCGCCAGCAGTCCCGGACAGGTCTACGAGCAGTACTTC.

This clone was picked up a small number of times. The chain uses TRBV24-1 and TRBJ1-6; D remains unclear. CDR3 length: 13 amino acids. Deletions cut 9 bases from V and 14 bases from J, with 19 bases between. The germline CDR1 and CDR2 sequences are KGHDR and SFDVKD. DNA for the CDR3: TGTGCCACCCCCCCCTTGGCAGGCAGTTCCCTCCACTTT. Its protein is CATPPLAGSSLHF.

This chain links TRBV7-8 with TRBJ2-7; tentatively, D is TRBD1 (5 bases). Germline CDR1 reads SGHVS; CDR2 reads FQNEAQ. The CDR3 runs 15 residues. With 6 bases removed from V and 4 bases from J, the gap between germline ends came to 19 bases. The DNA of the CDR3 is TGTGCCAGCAGACCCCCCCCAGGGAAGAGGTACGAGCAGTACTTC. It specifies CASRPPPGKRYEQYF.

The rearrangement links TRBV7-2 to TRBJ1-5, with D perhaps matching TRBD1 (5 bases). Germline lookup yields CDR1 SGHTA and CDR2 FQGNSA. The V end was cut by 5 bases, the J end by 6 bases, with 17 bases between. CDR3 length equals 15 residues. CDR3 bases: TGTGCCAGCAGCCAGACGTTGGGGGGAATTCAGCCCCAGCATTTT. Protein product: CASSQTLGGIQPQHF.

The chain is built from TRBV18 and TRBJ1-4; 7 bases map to TRBD1. The CDR3 covers 17 residues. Germline V gene data show CDR1 as KGHSH and CDR2 as LQKENI. V shed 3 bases and J 0 bases; nucleotides not matched to a gene: 7. The CDR3 nucleotides are TGTGCCAGCTCACCGTTCGCCCAGGGGGCAACTAATGAAAAACTGTTTTTT. Translating it yields CASSPFAQGATNEKLFF.

This clone has only one observation. The CDR3 DNA sequence: TGTGCCTGGAGCATGACCAGGGATCAGCCCCAGCATTTT. Translating it yields CAWSMTRDQPQHF. The chain recombines TRBV30 with TRBJ1-5; D perhaps matches TRBD1 (5 bases). Germline CDR1 GTSNPN, CDR2 SVGIG (reference sequence). The length of the CDR3 is 13 residues. V gave up 3 bases and J gave up 5 bases, with 11 bases separating them.

The genes are TRBV15 and TRBJ2-7; D gene ambiguous. This CDR3 has 14 amino acids. The V end was cut by 0 bases, the J end by 0 bases, with 6 bases between. Germline lookup yields CDR1 LNHNV and CDR2 YYDKDF (reference sequence). The CDR3, as DNA: TGTGCCACCAGCAGAGACCGGAGCTCCTACGAGCAGTACTTC. Amino acid sequence: CATSRDRSSYEQYF.

The chain carries TRBV19 and TRBJ2-5; 10 bases match TRBD2. Germline loops: CDR1 LNHDA, CDR2 SQIVND (reference sequence). Trimming removed 2 bases from V and 4 bases from J; junction bases left unmatched: 4. CDR3 size: 15 residues. CDR3 sequence reads: CASSIRASGGETQYF. The DNA of the CDR3 is TGTGCCAGTAGTATACGGGCTAGCGGGGGAGAGACCCAGTACTTC.

This clone was observed a single time. The V and J genes are TRBV6-1 and TRBJ1-2, with D hard to call. Germline values: CDR1 MNHNS, CDR2 SASEGT. The V gene lost 1 base and the J gene lost 2 bases, with 8 bases spanning the gap. This CDR3 region has 14 residues. CDR3 nucleotides: TGTGCCAGCAGTGAAGTCAGGAGGAACTATGGCTACACCTTC. Its protein product is CASSEVRRNYGYTF.

The chain couples TRBV27 to TRBJ1-5; D not certain. CDR1 is MNHEY, CDR2 SMNVEV, per germline (reference sequence). The CDR3 has 12 amino acids. Trimming shortened V by 8 bases and J by 4 bases, and 9 bases separated the two germline ends. The CDR3 DNA is TGTGCCAGCGGAGAGGGTAATCAGCCCCAGCATTTT. Translation: CASGEGNQPQHF.

The genes are TRBV10-3 and TRBJ2-1; D is uncertain. V shed 3 bases and J shed 6 bases, with 6 bases lying between them. Germline loops: CDR1 ENHRY, CDR2 SYGVKD. The CDR3 length is 12 residues. CDR3 residues: CAISDPGNEQFF. CDR3 sequence (DNA): TGTGCCATCAGTGATCCCGGCAATGAGCAGTTCTTC.

V and J are TRBV19 and TRBJ2-2; TRBD2 agrees at 10 bases. Trimming at V came to 6 bases and at J to 7 bases, leaving 5 bases not matched to a gene. Germline-derived CDR1 and CDR2 are LNHDA and SQIVND (reference sequence). CDR3 length: 14 residues. CDR3 coding DNA: TGTGCCAGTAGACAACGGACTAGCGGCGGGGAGCTGTTTTTT. This codes for CASRQRTSGGELFF. Drawing the rest from reference TRBV19 and TRBJ2-2, the complete variable domain is DGGITQSPKYLFRKEGQNVTLSCEQNLNHDAMYWYRQDPGQGLRLIYYSQIVNDFQKGDIAEGYSVSREKKESFPLTVTSAQKNPTAFYLCASRQRTSGGELFFGEGSRLTVL.

The rearrangement uses TRBV6-6 and TRBJ1-1, with unresolved D. With 7 bases removed from V and 1 base from J, the gap between germline ends came to 22 bases. CDR3 length: 17 amino acids. CDR1 is MNHNY, CDR2 SVGAGI, per germline (reference sequence). The CDR3 region is CASTRPEEGRTNTEAFF. CDR3 coding DNA: TGTGCCAGCACTCGACCCGAAGAAGGGAGGACGAACACTGAAGCTTTCTTT.

This clone has just a few counts. The rearrangement uses TRBV2 and TRBJ1-6, with unresolved D. Germline V lookup: CDR1 SNHLY, CDR2 FYNNEI. The CDR3 totals 15 residues. V lost 6 bases to trimming and J lost 6 bases, with 15 bases between them. Written as DNA, the CDR3 is TGTGCCAGCAGATCACGAGGGATTCTTAATTCACCCCTCCACTTT. Protein product: CASRSRGILNSPLHF.

V and J are TRBV5-1 and TRBJ2-7; TRBD2 matches at 7 bases. J lost 6 bases, V lost 3 bases, and 3 bases had no gene match. CDR1 and CDR2 (germline): SGHRS, YFSETQ. The CDR3 consists of 12 residues. CDR3 sequence reads: CASSWGGTEQYF. CDR3 nucleotide sequence: TGCGCCAGCAGCTGGGGGGGGACCGAGCAGTACTTC.

The chain recombines TRBV3-1 (or the pseudogene TRBV3-2) with TRBJ1-6; 7 nucleotides align to TRBD1. After removal of 3 bases from V and 9 bases from J, the junction contained 8 bases not matched to a gene. Germline V gene data show CDR1 as LGHDT and CDR2 as YNNKEL (reference sequence). CDR3 size: 15 residues. This chain's CDR3 is CASSQVRTGGSPLHF. The CDR3 nucleotides are TGTGCCAGCAGCCAGGTTCGGACAGGAGGTTCACCCCTCCACTTT.

The CDR3, as DNA: TGTGCCTCTCAAAGCCCGGGAGGGCATGGCTACACCTTC. Its protein is CASQSPGGHGYTF. The chain is built from TRBV6-5 and TRBJ1-2; D gene uncertain. Germline-derived CDR1 and CDR2 are MNHEY and SVGAGI. CDR3 length: 13 residues. V was pared by 11 bases and J by 6 bases, with 19 bases between.